These 27 T cell receptor beta chains were sequenced from one sample in a study of regulatory T cells in long-lasting Graves disease. HTBI primers from iRepertoire and Arm-PCR of CDR3 regions yielded the TCR beta libraries. MiXCR, run by TCRdb on the multiplex PCR reads, gives a single entry per CDR3 protein. This table has approximately 300,000 distinct CDR3 sequences, approximately 20% appearing once. Time point meaning: newly diagnosed GD, antithyroid drugs for less than 3 months. PBMCs provided the RNA from which the TCR library was made. This sample comprised peripheral blood mononuclear cells (PBMCs), obtained at new diagnosis, from a patient treated with antithyroid drugs. Source of these receptors: a female donor with Graves disease.

Ten or more counts support this clonotype. The chain carries TRBV28 and TRBJ2-5; 8 bases agree with TRBD1. This CDR3 has 16 amino acids. Germline CDR1 is MDHEN and CDR2 is SYDVKM. V lost 7 bases to trimming and J lost 5 bases; unmatched junction nucleotides: 15. The chain's CDR3 is CASISSTPGTGETQYF. The CDR3, as DNA: TGTGCCAGCATCTCCTCGACGCCCGGGACAGGCGAGACCCAGTACTTC. The full variable domain, completed using reference TRBV28 and TRBJ2-5, is DVKVTQSSRYLVKRTGEKVFLECVQDMDHENMFWYRQDPGLGLRLIYFSYDVKMKEKGDIPEGYSVSREKKERFSLILESASTNQTSMYLCASISSTPGTGETQYFGPGTRLLVL.

As for this clonotype: A clone one base away is much larger, so this may be a read error. The chain uses TRBV12-3 or TRBV12-4 and TRBJ2-5; D tentatively reads TRBD1 or TRBD2 (5 bases each). This CDR3 has 16 amino acids. CDR3 protein: CASTPGADLARETPYF. CDR3 nucleotide sequence: TGTGCCAGCACCCCGGGCGCGGATTTAGCCAGGGAGACCCCGTACTTC.

This clonotype came up many times. The CDR3 region is CASSIRDITEAFF. CDR3 in DNA: TGTGCCAGTAGTATTCGGGACATTACTGAAGCTTTCTTT. The genes are TRBV19 and TRBJ1-1; a weak D match, TRBD1 (6 bases). Trimming removed 3 bases from V and 5 bases from J, with 10 bases in between. CDR3 length: 13 residues. Germline lookup yields CDR1 LNHDA and CDR2 SQIVND (reference sequence).

This clonotype was found many times. The rearrangement uses TRBV28 and TRBJ2-3, with TRBD1 identical over 8 bases. CDR1 and CDR2 from the germline V gene are MDHEN and SYDVKM. The CDR3 sequence is 18 residues long. Unmatched junction bases numbered 15, after V lost 5 bases and J lost 2 bases. CDR3 region: CASSLPGPGQGFTDTQYF. CDR3 nucleotide sequence: TGTGCCAGCAGTCTCCCTGGACCTGGACAGGGATTCACAGATACGCAGTATTTT. The full variable domain, rest sourced from reference TRBV28 and TRBJ2-3, is DVKVTQSSRYLVKRTGEKVFLECVQDMDHENMFWYRQDPGLGLRLIYFSYDVKMKEKGDIPEGYSVSREKKERFSLILESASTNQTSMYLCASSLPGPGQGFTDTQYFGPGTRLTVL.

This clonotype was recorded many times. A junction boundary mismatches the germline segment, possibly from a read error. V gene TRBV7-7 combines with J gene TRBJ2-2; D is unclear. Germline V lookup: CDR1 SSHAT, CDR2 FNYEAQ (reference sequence). This CDR3 is 12 amino acids long. The CDR3, as DNA: TGTGCTAGCAGCACCTCCACCGGGGAGCTGTTTTTT. Encoded protein: CASSTSTGELFF.

The rearrangement links TRBV27 to TRBJ2-5; no clear D. Germline V CDR1 and CDR2: MNHEY, SMNVEV (reference sequence). Trimming shortened V by 1 base and J by 2 bases, and 5 bases separated the two germline ends. The CDR3 has 13 amino acids. CDR3 residues: CASSLWRQETQYF. DNA of the CDR3: TGTGCCAGCAGTTTATGGAGACAAGAGACCCAGTACTTC.

This clonotype was seen at least ten times. The J gene is TRBJ2-7, the V gene TRBV20-1, with 7 bases that match TRBD2. Germline V gene lookup returns CDR1 DFQATT and CDR2 SNEGSKA (reference sequence). The CDR3 is 14 amino acids. V shed 1 base, J shed 3 bases, and the junction held 6 bases outside the gene matches. The chain's CDR3 is CSARAAGSNYEQYF. The DNA of the CDR3 is TGCAGTGCTAGAGCAGCGGGAAGTAACTACGAGCAGTACTTC.

This clonotype showed up many times. The rearrangement links TRBV7-9 to TRBJ2-5, with a possible D match to TRBD2 (6 bases). Germline V gene sequence: CDR1 SEHNR, CDR2 FQNEAQ (reference sequence). The CDR3 runs to 15 residues. With 2 bases removed from V and 9 bases from J, the gap between germline ends came to 19 bases. CDR3 sequence (DNA): TGTGCCAGCAGCTTACGTCAGGGCGTCGGAGGGGCCCAGTACTTC. Translated, it gives CASSLRQGVGGAQYF. Complete variable domain (other parts from reference TRBV7-9 and TRBJ2-5): DTGVSQNPRHKITKRGQNVTFRCDPISEHNRLYWYRQTLGQGPEFLTYFQNEAQLEKSRLLSDRFSAERPKGSFSTLEIQRTEQGDSAMYLCASSLRQGVGGAQYFGPGTRLLVL.

A remark on this clonotype: At one boundary the junction diverges from the germline segment, which might be a read error. The chain combines TRBV30 with TRBJ2-1, with 11 bases lining up with TRBD2. The CDR3 spans 16 residues. CDR1 and CDR2 (germline): GTSNPN, SVGIG (reference sequence). CDR3 coding DNA: TGTGCCTGGAGTCCGATACTAGCGGGAGCTCACAATGAGCAGCTCTTC. This codes for CAWSPILAGAHNEQLF.

CDR3 residues: CASSSPGQGGTEAFF. CDR3 coding DNA: TGTGCCAGCAGCTCCCCAGGACAGGGAGGCACTGAAGCTTTCTTT. This chain joins TRBV7-9 and TRBJ1-1; 8 nucleotides align to TRBD1. There are 15 residues in the CDR3. After removal of 4 bases from V and 4 bases from J, the junction contained 8 bases not matched to a gene. The germline V gene has CDR1 SEHNR and CDR2 FQNEAQ (reference sequence).

This clonotype has more than one count but fewer than ten. The CDR3 spells CSARDLLGAKGYTF. In DNA form, the CDR3 reads TGCAGTGCTAGAGATCTGCTGGGGGCTAAGGGCTACACCTTC. This chain connects TRBV20-1 to TRBJ1-2, with a possible D match to TRBD1 (6 bases). Trimming removed 0 bases at V and 8 bases at J, with 16 bases between. Germline loops: CDR1 DFQATT, CDR2 SNEGSKA (reference sequence). CDR3 length: 14 amino acids.

This clonotype was counted a few times. The V and J genes are TRBV5-1 and TRBJ2-3; 9 bases fit TRBD2. The CDR3 consists of 15 residues. The V gene's germline CDR1 is SGHRS and CDR2 YFSETQ. With 5 bases clipped from V and 6 bases from J, the junction kept 10 bases outside the gene matches. DNA for the CDR3: TGCGCCAGCAGACCCCTAGCGGGGCGGCAGGATACGCAGTATTTT. Encoded protein: CASRPLAGRQDTQYF.

This chain uses TRBV6-5 with TRBJ1-1; D gene uncertain. Germline V CDR1 and CDR2: MNHEY, SVGAGI. The CDR3 sequence is 16 residues long. Between the trimmed V and J ends, which lost 0 bases and 0 bases, there was a span of 11 bases. CDR3 nucleotide sequence: TGTGCCAGCAGTTACTCGAGATATGCCTTGAACACTGAAGCTTTCTTT. Amino acid sequence: CASSYSRYALNTEAFF.

This clonotype appeared many times. The chain uses TRBV9 and TRBJ2-7; tentatively, D is TRBD2 (5 bases). Germline V gene sequence: CDR1 SGDLS, CDR2 YYNGEE. Trimming took off 1 base at V and 3 bases at J, with 11 bases between the two ends. CDR3 length equals 14 residues. This CDR3 is CASSVLGLLYEQYF. The CDR3 DNA reads as TGTGCCAGCAGCGTACTCGGACTGCTCTACGAGCAGTACTTC.

This clonotype was observed at least ten times. An end of the junction does not agree with germline; a read error may underlie this. The V gene is TRBV5-1, the J gene TRBJ2-3; maybe TRBD1 (5 bases). CDR3 size: 14 residues. Per the germline V gene, CDR1 is SGHRS and CDR2 is YFSETQ. The CDR3 spells CASKKGAETSVLNF. The DNA for the CDR3 is TGCGCCAGCAAGAAAGGGGCGGAAACCTCTGTCTTGAATTTT.

This clonotype has at least ten counts. The chain has TRBV27 and TRBJ1-2; 8 nucleotides agree with TRBD1. This CDR3 comprises 13 residues. Germline trimming cut 4 bases from V and 4 bases from J; bases unmatched to any gene: 2. Looked up from germline, CDR1 is MNHEY and CDR2 is SMNVEV (reference sequence). For the CDR3, the DNA is TGTGCCAGCAGTTCAGGGGGCTCCTATGGCTACACCTTC. It specifies CASSSGGSYGYTF.

The table lists this clonotype with a count of one. The chain uses TRBV11-2 and TRBJ2-7; D is perhaps TRBD1 or TRBD2 (5 bases each). The CDR3 sequence is 12 residues long. V was cut by 5 bases and J by 5 bases, with 10 bases left in between. Germline values: CDR1 SGHAT, CDR2 FQNNGV. The chain's CDR3 is CASSGGPDEQYF. CDR3 coding DNA: TGTGCCAGCAGCGGGGGACCCGACGAGCAGTACTTC.

This clonotype was observed at least ten times. The chain combines TRBV2 with TRBJ2-1; either TRBD1 or TRBD2 may fit D (5 bases each). Germline CDR1 and CDR2: SNHLY and FYNNEI. This CDR3 has 12 residues. Trimming removed 3 bases at V and 7 bases at J, with 7 bases between. The CDR3 DNA reads as TGTGCCAGCAGTGACGAGGGGAATGAGCAGTTCTTC. This translates into CASSDEGNEQFF.

Many counts were recorded for this clonotype. The chain uses TRBV20-1 and TRBJ2-5; D unclear. The CDR3 totals 13 residues. In germline, CDR1 is DFQATT, CDR2 SNEGSKA (reference sequence). Trimming left V 3 bases short and J 5 bases short, with 13 bases between. CDR3 protein: CSASPGPRETQYF. CDR3 nucleotides: TGCAGTGCTAGCCCGGGCCCCCGGGAGACCCAGTACTTC.

This clonotype was seen just once. Being one base from a much bigger clone, this may be a read error. The chain joins TRBV28 to TRBJ2-7, with D possibly being TRBD2 (6 bases). This CDR3 region has 12 residues. The V gene's germline CDR1 is MDHEN and CDR2 SYDVKM. Trimming left V 6 bases short and J 4 bases short, with 10 bases between. This CDR3 is CASRSSEYEQYF. CDR3 coding DNA: TGTGCCAGCAGATCTAGCGAATACGAGCAGTACTTC.

This clonotype was seen many times. The chain has TRBV6-5 and TRBJ2-7; 10 bases agree with TRBD2. The CDR3 spans 15 residues. Germline CDR1 and CDR2: MNHEY and SVGAGI. V dropped 3 bases and J dropped 2; count of bases not matched to a gene: 4. The CDR3 region has the DNA TGTGCCAGCAGTTATGGGAGCGGGAGGGCCTACGAGCAGTACTTC. Its protein product is CASSYGSGRAYEQYF.

The table lists this clonotype with a few counts. The J gene is TRBJ1-5, the V gene TRBV20-1; tentative D call: TRBD1 (5 bases). Germline values: CDR1 DFQATT, CDR2 SNEGSKA (reference sequence). CDR3 size: 13 residues. V lost 0 bases and J 5 bases, leaving 8 bases between the germline ends. Written as DNA, the CDR3 is TGCAGTGCTAGAGAGACAGTAGATCAGCCCCAGCATTTT. The encoded protein is CSARETVDQPQHF.

This clonotype was counted many times. CDR3 DNA: TGCGCCAGCAGAGATCCGACACTAGCGGGAGGGCCCGGCACAGATACGCAGTATTTT. Translating gives CASRDPTLAGGPGTDTQYF. V and J are TRBV5-1 and TRBJ2-3; 13 bases align to TRBD2. Germline lookup yields CDR1 SGHRS and CDR2 YFSETQ. After removal of 5 bases from V and 1 base from J, the junction contained 13 bases not matched to a gene. The CDR3 totals 19 residues.

A word on this clonotype: This clone may be a read error of a much larger clone one base away. The genes are TRBV30 and TRBJ1-5, with a tentative D call TRBD1 (6 bases). Germline values: CDR1 GTSNPN, CDR2 SVGIG (reference sequence). This CDR3 is built from 13 residues. The CDR3 DNA sequence: TGTGCCTGGGGTGTACAGGGTCAACAGCCCCAGCATTTT. This translates into CAWGVQGQQPQHF.

A word on this clonotype: One end of the junction varies from germline; a read error may be responsible. The V call is TRBV6-5, the J call TRBJ2-3; 7 bases fit TRBD2. Germline values: CDR1 MNHEY, CDR2 SVGAGI. The CDR3 contains 17 residues. The CDR3 region has the DNA TGTACCAGCAGTTACCTTACGGGAGGTGCTAACACAGATACGCAGTATTTT. Protein sequence: CTSSYLTGGANTDTQYF.

This clonotype was found many times. The chain is built from TRBV5-1 and TRBJ2-7; possible D gene TRBD2, 6 bases. Germline V lookup: CDR1 SGHRS, CDR2 YFSETQ. Trimming stripped 4 bases from V and 0 bases from J, with 11 bases between. This CDR3 comprises 14 residues. In DNA, the CDR3 is TGCGCCAGCAGCACGGCGGGGCCCTCCTACGAGCAGTACTTC. This encodes CASSTAGPSYEQYF.

V and J are TRBV19 and TRBJ2-2; TRBD2 matches 12 bases. Germline CDR1 LNHDA, CDR2 SQIVND (reference sequence). With V trimmed by 8 bases and J by 4 bases, 5 bases remained unmatched. The CDR3 runs 15 residues. This chain's CDR3 is CASRLAGAGTGELFF. The CDR3 DNA reads as TGTGCCAGTCGACTAGCGGGAGCGGGCACCGGGGAGCTGTTTTTT.